These 25 T cell receptor beta chains originate from one sample sequenced in a study of Ad26.COV2.S vaccination and SARS-CoV-2 variants. The method was immunoSEQ multiplex PCR; TCRdb's version includes in-frame clones alone and lacks a portion of them. The sample has around 340,000 clones, about 87% seen once. Treatment described: 19 received Ad26.COV2.S at low or high dose, single or two shots; about 5 received placebo; per-sample allocation not given. The investigators took samples on day 63 after the first vaccine or placebo injection. The sequencing here drew on peripheral blood, taken in a trial of Ad26.COV2.S vaccine versus placebo. The origin of the receptors is a person aged 18-60 years who received the Ad26.COV2.S COVID-19 vaccine or a placebo.

The rearrangement joins TRBV7-6 to TRBJ2-3; D uncertain. The V end was cut by 1 base, the J end by 3 bases, with 14 bases between. The CDR3 runs 16 residues. Germline CDR1 SGHVS, CDR2 FNYEAQ. The CDR3, as DNA: TGTGCCAGCAGCTTAGGACAAACTCGGTGGACAGATACGCAGTATTTT. It translates to CASSLGQTRWTDTQYF. The variable domain in full, with the rest retrieved from reference TRBV7-6 and TRBJ2-3, is GAGVSQSPRYKVTKRGQDVALRCDPISGHVSLYWYRQALGQGPEFLTYFNYEAQQDKSGLPNDRFSAERPEGSISTLTIQRTEQRDSAMYRCASSLGQTRWTDTQYFGPGTRLTVL.

This clone was seen a few times. The V call is TRBV11-2, the J call TRBJ1-2; D not resolved. The germline V gene encodes CDR1 SGHAT and CDR2 FQNNGV. This CDR3 has 11 amino acids. V lost 6 bases, J lost 4 bases, and 6 bases lay in between. The DNA for the CDR3 is TGTGCCAGCAGAGCTTTCTATGGCTACACCTTC. This encodes CASRAFYGYTF.

The chain joins TRBV5-6 to TRBJ2-1; D may be TRBD2 (5 bases). The ends were cut back, 0 bases at V and 1 base at J, with 8 bases in the middle. The CDR3 runs 15 residues. Germline V gene lookup returns CDR1 SGHDT and CDR2 YYEEEE. CDR3: CASSLVRESYNEQFF. CDR3 DNA: TGTGCCAGCAGCTTGGTTAGGGAGTCCTACAATGAGCAGTTCTTC. Full variable domain (outside the CDR3, taken from reference TRBV5-6 and TRBJ2-1): DAGVTQSPTHLIKTRGQQVTLRCSPKSGHDTVSWYQQALGQGPQFIFQYYEEEERQRGNFPDRFSGHQFPNYSSELNVNALLLGDSALYLCASSLVRESYNEQFFGPGTRLTVL.

This clone was observed a single time. Other DNA sequences within the sample encode an identical CDR3. The J gene is TRBJ1-1, the V gene TRBV6-5; D is possibly TRBD1 (5 bases). From germline, CDR1 is MNHEY and CDR2 SVGAGI. Trimming pared 0 bases from V and 0 bases from J, leaving 5 bases between. This CDR3 is 14 amino acids long. The CDR3 region has the DNA TGTGCCAGCAGTTACTCGGGGGTGAACACTGAAGCTTTCTTT. Encoded protein: CASSYSGVNTEAFF.

CDR3 region: CASSLGLGTSGGFPFF. In DNA form, the CDR3 reads TGTGCCAGCAGCTTAGGACTAGGGACTAGCGGGGGGTTCCCGTTCTTC. The chain employs TRBV7-2 and TRBJ2-1; 15 nucleotides line up with TRBD2. Germline V gene sequence: CDR1 SGHTA, CDR2 FQGNSA. Germline trimming cut 1 base from V and 15 bases from J; bases unmatched to any gene: 10. The CDR3 is 16 residues long. The full variable domain, rest sourced from reference TRBV7-2 and TRBJ2-1, is GAGVSQSPSNKVTEKGKDVELRCDPISGHTALYWYRQSLGQGLEFLIYFQGNSAPDKSGLPSDRFSAERTGGSVSTLTIQRTQQEDSAVYLCASSLGLGTSGGFPFFGPGTRLTVL.

This CDR3 reads CASSSPPVNEQFF. In nucleotides, the CDR3 is TGTGCCAGCAGTTCACCCCCGGTAAATGAGCAGTTCTTC. This chain connects TRBV11-3 to TRBJ2-1; D unresolved. This CDR3 is built from 13 residues. CDR1 is SGHNT, CDR2 YENEEA, per germline. V shed 6 bases and J shed 7 bases, with 13 bases lying between them.

The chain has TRBV30 and TRBJ1-1; TRBD1 aligns across 8 bases. V was pared by 4 bases and J by 0 bases, with 16 bases of the junction left unmatched. Germline values: CDR1 GTSNPN, CDR2 SVGIG (reference sequence). CDR3 length: 18 residues. The CDR3 sequence: CAWKRAGGSYKVNTEAFF. CDR3 in DNA: TGTGCCTGGAAAAGGGCAGGGGGCTCCTATAAAGTGAACACTGAAGCTTTCTTT. The whole variable domain, filled in from reference TRBV30 and TRBJ1-1, reads SQTIHQWPATLVQPVGSPLSLECTVEGTSNPNLYWYRQAAGRGLQLLFYSVGIGQISSEVPQNLSASRPQDRQFILSSKKLLLSDSGFYLCAWKRAGGSYKVNTEAFFGQGTRLTVV.

The V call is TRBV5-1, the J call TRBJ2-4, with 7 nucleotides matching TRBD1. From germline, CDR1 is SGHRS and CDR2 YFSETQ. Trimming cost V 2 bases and J 8 bases; bases outside gene matches: 1. This CDR3 has 12 amino acids. CDR3 protein: CASSLQGYIQYF. The DNA of the CDR3 is TGCGCCAGCAGCTTACAGGGGTACATTCAGTACTTC.

V usage is TRBV5-6 and J usage is TRBJ2-3; unclear D gene. Germline V lookup: CDR1 SGHDT, CDR2 YYEEEE. Trimming cost V 4 bases and J 0 bases, with 12 bases left between them. This CDR3 comprises 15 residues. CDR3 DNA: TGTGCCAGCAGCCCCAACTTACGAAGCACAGATACGCAGTATTTT. Amino acid sequence: CASSPNLRSTDTQYF.

V usage is TRBV28 and J usage is TRBJ2-3; D possibly corresponds to TRBD2 (5 bases). The CDR3 runs to 13 residues. V was shortened by 10 bases and J by 4 bases, with 15 bases between the two germline ends. The germline gives CDR1 MDHEN, CDR2 SYDVKM. CDR3 region: CAINRGGADTQYF. The CDR3 DNA follows: TGTGCCATTAACAGAGGAGGTGCAGATACGCAGTATTTT.

This rearrangement joins TRBV7-2 to TRBJ2-2, with D maybe TRBD2 (7 bases). This CDR3 has 16 residues. Germline assignment: CDR1 SGHTA and CDR2 FQGNSA. The V end lost 3 bases, the J end lost 7 bases, and 18 bases lay between the germline ends. This CDR3 reads CASSFASRGRSGELFF. CDR3 DNA sequence: TGTGCCAGCAGCTTCGCCTCGCGGGGGCGAAGCGGGGAGCTGTTTTTT.

J is TRBJ1-1 and V is TRBV6-1; weak D call: TRBD1 (6 bases). The CDR3 has 15 amino acids. Trimming cost V 2 bases and J 2 bases, with 12 bases left between them. Germline values: CDR1 MNHNS, CDR2 SASEGT. CDR3 bases: TGTGCCAGCAGTGAAATGGGGGCAGGAAACACTGAAGCTTTCTTT. Translated: CASSEMGAGNTEAFF.

This clone was counted many times. The V and J genes are TRBV7-3 and TRBJ2-1; unclear D gene. The CDR3 runs 13 residues. The ends were cut back, 5 bases at V and 6 bases at J, with 11 bases in the middle. Germline V gene lookup returns CDR1 SGHTA and CDR2 FQGTGA. CDR3 nucleotide sequence: TGTGCCAGCAGCCCGAGGACGGGCAATGAGCAGTTCTTC. Amino acid sequence: CASSPRTGNEQFF.

The V and J genes are TRBV5-4 and TRBJ2-3, with D possibly TRBD2 on 7 matching bases. From germline, CDR1 is SGHNT and CDR2 YYREEE (reference sequence). Between the trimmed V and J ends, which lost 6 bases and 2 bases, there was a span of 16 bases. The CDR3 contains 15 residues. Here the CDR3 DNA reads TGTGCCAGCAAAAGGGAGGGACAATTCACAGATACGCAGTATTTT. This gives the protein CASKREGQFTDTQYF.

This chain joins TRBV6-1 and TRBJ2-2; 9 bases are a match to TRBD2. The CDR3 is 19 residues long. Germline V gene lookup returns CDR1 MNHNS and CDR2 SASEGT. V dropped 2 bases and J dropped 0; count of bases not matched to a gene: 10. For the CDR3, the DNA is TGTGCCAGCAGTGAAACCCCGAGACTAGCGGTTCCGAACACCGGGGAGCTGTTTTTT. It encodes CASSETPRLAVPNTGELFF.

The J gene is TRBJ2-7, the V gene TRBV28; 9 bases line up with TRBD1. Germline trimming cut 5 bases from V and 1 base from J; bases unmatched to any gene: 9. Germline V CDR1 and CDR2: MDHEN, SYDVKM. The CDR3 is 16 amino acids. The CDR3 DNA sequence: TGTGCCAGCAGTGGAACGGGACAGGGTTTTTCCTACGAGCAGTACTTC. Protein sequence: CASSGTGQGFSYEQYF.

This chain joins TRBV27 and TRBJ1-5, with 7 bases aligning to TRBD1. After removal of 8 bases from V and 0 bases from J, the junction contained 19 bases not matched to a gene. Per germline, CDR1 MNHEY and CDR2 SMNVEV (reference sequence). The CDR3 has 19 residues. CDR3 sequence reads: CASLIQEQGQTLSNQPQHF. CDR3 sequence (DNA): TGTGCCAGCCTTATTCAGGAACAGGGGCAGACTCTTAGCAATCAGCCCCAGCATTTT.

The chain uses TRBV19 and TRBJ2-3; D unresolved. Germline CDR1 is LNHDA and CDR2 is SQIVND (reference sequence). Trimming removed 5 bases from V and 8 bases from J, with 8 bases in between. This CDR3 spans 11 amino acids. Here the CDR3 DNA reads TGTGCCAGTAGTCCCGATAGTACGCAGTATTTT. Its translation is CASSPDSTQYF.

The chain couples TRBV7-2 to TRBJ2-1; D gene ambiguous. The CDR3 length is 16 residues. Per the germline V gene, CDR1 is SGHTA and CDR2 is FQGNSA. V was clipped by 4 bases and J by 0 bases, with 13 bases between them. CDR3 amino acids: CASSSGRLISYNEQFF. In DNA form, the CDR3 reads TGTGCCAGCAGCTCCGGACGGCTGATCTCCTACAATGAGCAGTTCTTC.

The rearrangement joins TRBV2 to TRBJ2-3; 10 bases align to TRBD2. Germline CDR1 is SNHLY and CDR2 is FYNNEI. With 8 bases clipped from V and 2 bases from J, the junction kept 4 bases outside the gene matches. The length of the CDR3 is 14 residues. CDR3 nucleotide sequence: TGTGCCAGCCTAGCGGGGGAAGTCACAGATACGCAGTATTTT. Translating gives CASLAGEVTDTQYF.

This chain links TRBV19 with TRBJ2-1; D possibly uses TRBD1 or TRBD2 (5 bases each). The CDR3 loop spans 11 amino acids. Germline lookup yields CDR1 LNHDA and CDR2 SQIVND (reference sequence). Trimming removed 3 bases at V and 10 bases at J, with 7 bases between. The CDR3 coding sequence is TGTGCCAGTAGTATGTGGGACGAGCAGTTCTTC. As protein: CASSMWDEQFF.

The chain recombines TRBV4-1 with TRBJ2-1; D might be TRBD1 (6 bases). This CDR3 is built from 16 residues. V gave up 0 bases and J gave up 7 bases, with 16 bases separating them. Germline CDR1 and CDR2: MGHRA and YSYEKL. CDR3 sequence reads: CASSQDRQGLRNEQFF. CDR3 bases: TGCGCCAGCAGCCAAGATCGGCAGGGGTTAAGGAATGAGCAGTTCTTC.

This clone was picked up one time. The chain joins TRBV7-3 to TRBJ1-1; D is unresolved. CDR1 and CDR2 (germline): SGHTA, FQGTGA. This CDR3 region has 13 residues. V dropped 6 bases and J dropped 10 bases, with 18 bases sitting between them. CDR3 sequence reads: CASSSGSMSTAFF. The CDR3 bases are TGTGCCAGCAGTTCCGGGAGCATGTCTACAGCTTTCTTT.

The chain joins TRBV28 to TRBJ2-1; the D gene is possibly TRBD2 (6 bases). This CDR3 has 15 residues. CDR1 is MDHEN, CDR2 SYDVKM, per germline. The ends were cut back, 4 bases at V and 7 bases at J, with 17 bases in the middle. The CDR3 DNA reads as TGTGCCAGCAGTTACCCGGGACTGGGTAAGAATGAGCAGTTCTTC. Its translation is CASSYPGLGKNEQFF.

The V and J genes are TRBV18 and TRBJ2-3; 7 nucleotides agree with TRBD2. Germline CDR1 reads KGHSH; CDR2 reads LQKENI. This CDR3 region has 15 residues. V was clipped by 5 bases and J by 0 bases; unmatched bases: 5. The CDR3 DNA reads as TGTGCCAGCTCAGGGGGAGGGACGAGCACAGATACGCAGTATTTT. Protein product: CASSGGGTSTDTQYF.